This entry describes one T cell receptor (beta chain). What it binds is unknown. Germline V CDR1 and CDR2: GTSNPN, SVGIG (reference sequence). The CDR3 extends over 13 amino acids. V trimming: 5 bases; J trimming: 4 bases; junction bases outside the gene matches: 7. These data originate in a study of circulating and synovial CD4+ cells in juvenile arthritis. The method was immunoSEQ multiplex PCR; TCRdb's version includes in-frame clones alone and lacks a portion of them. The sample shows some 15,000 clones, approximately 80% of them seen only once. Findings of the study overall: These blood cells shared more CDR3 sequences with synovium than bulk blood. Circulating pathogenic-like and bulk T cells looked alike by Vbeta family usage. These repertoires were less diverse than bulk blood CD4 repertoires.

The receptor's source is a human patient with juvenile idiopathic arthritis. Some clones in this sample may be carry-over from other donors' samples. This chain uses TRBV30 with TRBJ2-5; TRBD2 aligns across 7 bases. The source material was CD4+ T cells from synovial fluid. CDR3 region: CAWARREGETQYF. In DNA form, the CDR3 reads TGTGCCTGGGCTCGAAGGGAGGGAGAGACCCAGTACTTC.